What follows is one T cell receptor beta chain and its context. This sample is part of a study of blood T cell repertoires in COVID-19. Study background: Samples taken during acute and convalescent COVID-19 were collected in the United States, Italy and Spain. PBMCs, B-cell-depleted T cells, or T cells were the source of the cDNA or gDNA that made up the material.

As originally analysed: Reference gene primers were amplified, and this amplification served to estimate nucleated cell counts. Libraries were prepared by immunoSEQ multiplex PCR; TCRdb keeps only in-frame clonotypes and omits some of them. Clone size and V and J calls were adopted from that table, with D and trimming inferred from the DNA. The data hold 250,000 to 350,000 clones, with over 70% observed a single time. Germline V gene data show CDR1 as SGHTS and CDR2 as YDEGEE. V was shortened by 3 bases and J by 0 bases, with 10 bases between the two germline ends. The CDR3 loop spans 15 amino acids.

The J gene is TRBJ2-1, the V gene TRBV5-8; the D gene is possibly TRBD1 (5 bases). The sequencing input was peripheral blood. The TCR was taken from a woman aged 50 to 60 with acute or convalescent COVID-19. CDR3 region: CASSSAQGSYNEQFF. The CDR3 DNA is TGTGCCAGCAGCTCCGCCCAGGGCTCCTACAATGAGCAGTTCTTC.